This is a list of T cell receptor beta chains from one sample in a study of blood T cell repertoires in COVID-19. The table came from immunoSEQ multiplex PCR; TCRdb's copy has only in-frame clones and leaves some out. Found here are some 76,000 clones, 90% of them singletons; the top ten hold under 6.5%. The sample was peripheral blood. All receptors come from a woman younger than 30 with acute or convalescent COVID-19. Each CDR3 is given with its conserved first and last residue. A D gene is named only where the DNA matches it firmly. Part of the rows lack a size; the others show once, few, many or a class for expanded clones.

-	-	TRBV7-9	TRBJ2-7	CASSFSGPHEQYF	TGTGCCAGCAGTTTTTCAGGGCCACACGAGCAGTACTTC
-	-	TRBV7-7	TRBJ2-5	CASSSGLQETQYF	TGTGCCAGCAGCTCGGGTCTCCAAGAGACCCAGTACTTC
-	-	TRBV19	TRBJ2-3	CASSTQSPTSLGTQYF	TGTGCCAGTAGTACCCAAAGCCCGACTAGTCTCGGCACGCAGTATTTT
-	-	TRBV7-8	TRBJ1-1	CASSFSGQGNTEAFF	TGTGCCAGCAGCTTTTCCGGGCAGGGGAACACTGAAGCTTTCTTT
-	TRBD1	TRBV7-2	TRBJ1-3	CASSPTGGYGNTIYF	TGTGCCAGCAGCCCCACAGGGGGCTACGGAAACACCATATATTTT
-	-	TRBV5-1	TRBJ2-7	CASSLAGRAETYEQYF	TGCGCCAGCAGCTTGGCGGGCAGGGCGGAAACCTACGAGCAGTACTTC
-	TRBD2	TRBV7-2	TRBJ2-1	CASSSRGGIYNEQFF	TGTGCCAGCAGCTCACGGGGGGGGATTTACAATGAGCAGTTCTTC
-	-	TRBV9	TRBJ2-7	CASSPGVVAGEVDEQYF	TGTGCCAGCAGCCCAGGGGTGGTGGCGGGAGAGGTCGACGAGCAGTACTTC
few	-	TRBV7-2	TRBJ1-1	CASSQEVEAFF	TGTGCCAGCAGCCAAGAAGTCGAGGCTTTCTTT
-	-	TRBV4-2	TRBJ2-2	CASSQGSVQNTGELFF	TGTGCCAGCAGCCAAGGGTCAGTTCAGAACACCGGGGAGCTGTTTTTT
-	-	TRBV3-1/TRBV3-2	TRBJ2-3	CASSRFREKGTDTQYF	TGTGCCAGCAGCCGCTTTCGGGAGAAGGGGACAGATACGCAGTATTTT
-	TRBD2	TRBV19	TRBJ2-2	CAPNPLAETNTGELFF	TGTGCCCCAAACCCGCTAGCGGAAACGAACACCGGGGAGCTGTTTTTT
-	-	TRBV18	TRBJ1-1	CASSPFPPAGGNTEAFF	TGTGCCAGCTCACCATTCCCTCCGGCAGGAGGCAACACTGAAGCTTTCTTT
-	TRBD1	TRBV19	TRBJ1-1	CASSPNRGQGFTEAFF	TGTGCCAGTAGCCCTAATAGGGGACAGGGTTTTACTGAAGCTTTCTTT
-	-	TRBV19	TRBJ1-5	CASNLRDTNQPQHF	TGTGCCAGTAACCTCCGGGACACCAATCAGCCCCAGCATTTT
-	-	TRBV6-5	TRBJ2-7	CASSSRTGGGEQYF	TGTGCCAGCAGCAGCCGGACGGGCGGAGGCGAGCAGTACTTC
-	-	TRBV5-4	TRBJ2-5	CASSFTGSGRETQYF	TGTGCCAGCAGCTTTACAGGGTCTGGAAGAGAGACCCAGTACTTC
-	-	TRBV7-9	TRBJ2-6	CASSLGSSGISSGANVLTF	TGTGCCAGCAGCTTAGGGTCCTCAGGAATATCCTCTGGGGCCAACGTCCTGACTTTC
-	TRBD1	TRBV19	TRBJ1-2	CASRISDRLTYGYTF	TGTGCCAGTAGGATATCGGACAGGCTGACCTATGGCTACACCTTC
-	TRBD1	TRBV7-8	TRBJ1-2	CASSSHRGGNYGYTF	TGTGCCAGCAGCTCGCACAGGGGTGGTAACTATGGCTACACCTTC
-	-	TRBV27	TRBJ2-5	CASSPRLGRQETQYF	TGTGCCAGCAGCCCGAGACTAGGCAGACAAGAGACCCAGTACTTC
-	-	TRBV6-5	TRBJ1-1	CASSRTVRNTEAFF	TGTGCCAGCAGTCGGACAGTGAGGAACACTGAAGCTTTCTTT
-	TRBD2	TRBV18	TRBJ2-2	CASSAGFTSGMTGELFF	TGTGCCAGCTCAGCCGGCTTCACTAGCGGGATGACCGGGGAGCTGTTTTTT
-	-	TRBV7-8	TRBJ1-1	CASSSNTMNLNTEAFF	TGTGCCAGCAGCTCCAACACGATGAATCTGAACACTGAAGCTTTCTTT
-	-	TRBV12-2	TRBJ1-4	CASRLAARTGGRRGEKLFF	TGTGCAAGTCGCTTAGCGGCCAGGACAGGGGGCCGGAGGGGTGAAAAACTGTTTTTT
-	TRBD1	TRBV28	TRBJ2-7	CASSGDSLSYEQYF	TGTGCCAGCAGTGGGGACAGCCTCTCCTACGAGCAGTACTTC
once	-	TRBV11-2	TRBJ2-3	CASSPTLAGSSTDTQYF	TGTGCCAGCAGCCCGACCCTGGCGGGGTCTAGCACAGATACGCAGTATTTT
-	TRBD1	TRBV7-9	TRBJ1-4	CASSLAYRRTGMGEKLFF	TGTGCCAGCAGCTTAGCCTATAGAAGGACAGGAATGGGTGAAAAACTGTTTTTT
-	-	TRBV28	TRBJ1-6	CASSLFRDSPLHF	TGTGCCAGCAGTTTATTCCGGGATTCACCCCTCCACTTT
-	TRBD2	TRBV7-9	TRBJ2-1	CASSPPGGLSYNEQFF	TGTGCCAGCAGCCCCCCGGGAGGGCTCTCCTACAATGAGCAGTTCTTC
few	TRBD1	TRBV6-5	TRBJ2-5	CASIRTGYEGTQYF	TGTGCCAGCATTAGGACAGGGTATGAGGGGACCCAGTACTTC
-	-	TRBV4-2	TRBJ2-3	CASSQVQRLSTDTQYF	TGTGCCAGCAGCCAAGTGCAGCGGTTAAGCACAGATACGCAGTATTTT
-	-	TRBV3-1/TRBV3-2	TRBJ2-3	CASSQGRGSPTDTQYF	TGTGCCAGCAGCCAGGGACGGGGGAGTCCCACAGATACGCAGTATTTT
-	-	TRBV12-2	TRBJ2-1	CASRSRTDTMKQFF	TGTGCAAGTCGCTCCCGGACAGATACAATGAAGCAGTTCTTC
-	-	TRBV11-2	TRBJ1-1	CASSLLMNTEAFF	TGTGCCAGCAGCCTCCTAATGAACACTGAAGCTTTCTTT
-	-	TRBV27	TRBJ2-3	CASSPIRTPSTDTQYF	TGTGCCAGCAGTCCAATCAGGACTCCTAGCACAGATACGCAGTATTTT
-	TRBD1	TRBV19	TRBJ2-2	CASSIWQGAAGELFF	TGTGCCAGTAGTATTTGGCAGGGGGCGGCCGGGGAGCTGTTTTTT
once	TRBD1	TRBV28	TRBJ1-2	CASSPLTGPIGGYTF	TGTGCCAGCAGTCCCCTGACAGGGCCAATAGGTGGCTACACCTTC
-	TRBD2	TRBV30	TRBJ2-3	CAWSPPWGLAGTDTQYF	TGTGCCTGGAGTCCCCCCTGGGGACTAGCGGGAACAGATACGCAGTATTTT
-	TRBD1	TRBV7-9	TRBJ1-1	CASRVADYRGKDTEAFF	TGTGCCAGCAGGGTGGCCGACTACAGGGGGAAGGACACTGAAGCTTTCTTT
-	-	TRBV21-1	TRBJ2-3	CASSNGLAGGPTDTQYF	TGTGCCAGCAGCAACGGACTAGCGGGGGGGCCCACAGATACGCAGTATTTT
-	-	TRBV12-3/TRBV12-4	TRBJ1-1	CASSRWANTEAFF	TGTGCCAGCAGCCGTTGGGCGAACACTGAAGCTTTCTTT
-	TRBD2	TRBV2	TRBJ2-7	CASRGGRSGSSYEQYF	TGTGCCAGCAGAGGGGGAAGGAGCGGGAGCTCCTACGAGCAGTACTTC
-	-	TRBV5-6	TRBJ2-3	CASSHFYVERVSTDTQYF	TGTGCCAGCAGCCATTTTTACGTCGAGCGTGTAAGCACAGATACGCAGTATTTT
-	TRBD1	TRBV9	TRBJ1-5	CASSTGQGALNQPQHF	TGTGCCAGCAGCACCGGTCAGGGGGCACTCAATCAGCCCCAGCATTTT
-	TRBD1	TRBV15	TRBJ1-3	CATSRDLADRVHTIYF	TGTGCCACCAGCAGAGATCTTGCGGACAGGGTTCACACCATATATTTT
once	-	TRBV7-9	TRBJ1-3	CASSLVGWSPEGNTIYF	TGTGCCAGCAGCTTAGTAGGTTGGTCGCCGGAGGGAAACACCATATATTTT
-	-	TRBV21-1	TRBJ2-1	CASSKSGQGADNEQFF	TGTGCCAGCAGCAAGTCGGGACAGGGGGCGGACAATGAGCAGTTCTTC
-	-	TRBV20-1	TRBJ2-3	CSASFTPKGTDTQYF	TGCAGTGCTAGTTTCACTCCGAAGGGGACAGATACGCAGTATTTT
-	-	TRBV5-8	TRBJ1-1	CASSPRDTNTEAFF	TGTGCCAGCAGCCCCCGGGACACGAACACTGAAGCTTTCTTT
-	-	TRBV7-2	TRBJ2-7	CASSFSGLFSYEQYF	TGTGCCAGCAGCTTTTCGGGACTCTTCTCCTACGAGCAGTACTTC